The next 23 T cell receptor beta chains were all read from a single sample in a study of T cells in Graves' hyperthyroidism and ophthalmopathy. Amplification yielded TCR beta CDR3 regions, with RNA transcripts as the source. An initial round of RT-PCR targeting the TCR CDR3 relied on the HTBI primer set. TCRdb recomputed calls from the multiplex PCR reads with MiXCR, one row per CDR3 protein. This table has around 360,000 distinct CDR3 sequences, about 16% appearing once. The source material was blood. Source of these receptors: a woman aged 55-69 years with Graves' ophthalmopathy.

This clonotype was seen repeatedly, ten times or more. This sequence joins TRBV2 and TRBJ2-3, with TRBD1 identical over 8 bases. CDR1 is SNHLY and CDR2 is FYNNEI in the germline V gene. V was clipped by 7 bases and J by 5 bases; unmatched bases: 11. The CDR3 loop spans 15 amino acids. Here the CDR3 reads CASNQRQGSLDTQYF. Here the CDR3 DNA reads TGTGCCAGCAATCAACGACAGGGGTCTTTAGATACGCAGTATTTT.

This clonotype occurred many times. The chain has TRBV6-1 and TRBJ1-1; a possible D gene is TRBD1 (5 bases). CDR1 MNHNS and CDR2 SASEGT come from the germline V gene. The CDR3 loop spans 15 amino acids. The V and J ends lost 5 bases and 1 base respectively, with 14 bases between them. CDR3 coding DNA: TGTGCCAGCAGTCACGAGACAGTCTCGAACACTGAAGCTTTCTTT. Translation gives CASSHETVSNTEAFF.

The table lists this clonotype with many counts. This chain connects TRBV18 to TRBJ1-4; no reliable D call. Germline loops: CDR1 KGHSH, CDR2 LQKENI. The V end lost 2 bases, the J end lost 0 bases, and 7 bases lay between the germline ends. This CDR3 is 15 amino acids long. In DNA, the CDR3 is TGTGCCAGCTCACCAAGGGATGCAACTAATGAAAAACTGTTTTTT. Translated, it gives CASSPRDATNEKLFF.

This clonotype turned up a few times. V usage is TRBV7-9 and J usage is TRBJ2-5; TRBD1 is a possible D gene (5 bases). Germline CDR1 reads SEHNR; CDR2 reads FQNEAQ (reference sequence). Trimming removed 0 bases at V and 0 bases at J, with 11 bases between. The CDR3 is made up of 16 amino acids. The chain's CDR3 is CASSLAQGWDQETQYF. CDR3 coding DNA: TGTGCCAGCAGCTTAGCGCAGGGTTGGGACCAAGAGACCCAGTACTTC.

The rearrangement links TRBV2 to TRBJ2-1; 7 positions agree with TRBD2. The junction had 4 bases not matched to a gene; V was cut back by 6 bases and J by 5 bases. The CDR3 contains 13 residues. Germline V gives CDR1 SNHLY, CDR2 FYNNEI. Here the CDR3 reads CASRTSAHNEQFF. For the CDR3, the DNA is TGTGCCAGCAGAACTAGCGCCCACAATGAGCAGTTCTTC.

The V and J genes are TRBV15 and TRBJ2-2; 7 bases align to TRBD1. This CDR3 contains 14 residues. CDR1 is LNHNV, CDR2 YYDKDF, per germline (reference sequence). V gave up 8 bases and J gave up 1 base; unmatched junction bases: 4. The CDR3 reads CATCDRENTGELFF. The CDR3 DNA sequence: TGTGCCACCTGCGACAGGGAGAACACCGGGGAGCTGTTTTTT.

Many counts were recorded for this clonotype. In nucleotides, the CDR3 is TGTGCCAGCAGCCTCTGGAGGGGACAGCAGAAAGTAGGCACTGAAGCTTTCTTT. As protein: CASSLWRGQQKVGTEAFF. This rearrangement joins TRBV5-6 to TRBJ1-1, with 7 bases that match TRBD1. Trimming cost V 4 bases and J 4 bases; bases outside gene matches: 19. This CDR3 has 18 residues. Germline V lookup: CDR1 SGHDT, CDR2 YYEEEE.

The chain couples TRBV18 to TRBJ2-1; TRBD2 agrees at 8 bases. The CDR3 sequence is 14 residues long. Germline CDR1 is KGHSH and CDR2 is LQKENI. Trimming took 3 bases from V and 7 from J; bases not matched to a gene: 5. The CDR3 DNA follows: TGTGCCAGCTCACCCCGCCGGGGGGGAAATGAGCAGTTCTTC. Residues: CASSPRRGGNEQFF. Complete variable domain (other parts from reference TRBV18 and TRBJ2-1): NAGVMQNPRHLVRRRGQEARLRCSPMKGHSHVYWYRQLPEEGLKFMVYLQKENIIDESGMPKERFSAEFPKEGPSILRIQQVVRGDSAAYFCASSPRRGGNEQFFGPGTRLTVL.

This clonotype was found a few times. Written as DNA, the CDR3 is TGCGCCAGCAGCCCAACGACAGGGGGAGTCGTTGGAAACACCATATATTTT. It yields the protein CASSPTTGGVVGNTIYF. J is TRBJ1-3 and V is TRBV5-1; 9 bases match TRBD1. The CDR3 has 17 residues. Losses at the gene ends were 4 bases for V and 3 bases for J; bases not matched to a gene: 11. Germline V lookup: CDR1 SGHRS, CDR2 YFSETQ.

This clonotype was found a few times. The chain carries TRBV12-3 or TRBV12-4 and TRBJ2-6; D not resolved. This CDR3 is built from 13 residues. The V and J ends lost 5 bases and 7 bases respectively, with 9 bases between them. CDR3 region: CASSPLHANVLTF. The CDR3 nucleotides read TGTGCCAGCAGTCCTCTACATGCCAACGTCCTGACTTTC.

This clonotype was found many times. The chain has TRBV2 and TRBJ1-5, with D hard to call. Germline V gene data show CDR1 as SNHLY and CDR2 as FYNNEI. Trimming removed 5 bases at V and 9 bases at J, with 11 bases between. The CDR3 sequence is 12 residues long. CDR3 DNA: TGTGCCAGCAGTAATCCGAGGCGGCCCCAGCATTTT. Translation gives CASSNPRRPQHF.

This clonotype showed up many times. The chain links TRBV5-1 to TRBJ1-2; a weak D match, TRBD1 (5 bases). Trimming cost V 7 bases and J 0 bases, with 10 bases left between them. The CDR3 has 13 amino acids. Germline V lookup: CDR1 SGHRS, CDR2 YFSETQ. DNA of the CDR3: TGCGCCAGCGCCCAGGGATCTAACTATGGCTACACCTTC. As protein: CASAQGSNYGYTF.

This clonotype was seen repeatedly, ten times or more. The chain links TRBV7-3 to TRBJ2-1, with TRBD2 identical over 7 bases. The junction had 7 bases not matched to a gene; V was cut back by 3 bases and J by 8 bases. CDR1 and CDR2 (germline): SGHTA, FQGTGA. This CDR3 region has 14 residues. The CDR3 is CASSFCLAAYEQFF. The CDR3, as DNA: TGTGCCAGCAGCTTTTGCCTAGCGGCGTATGAGCAGTTCTTC.

The rearrangement uses TRBV7-9 and TRBJ2-3; D not certain. The CDR3 sequence is 15 residues long. Germline V gene lookup returns CDR1 SEHNR and CDR2 FQNEAQ (reference sequence). V lost 4 bases, J lost 1 base, and 12 bases lay in between. The CDR3, as DNA: TGTGCCAGCAGCTCCCAAGGGATTGGCACAGATACGCAGTATTTT. Translated: CASSSQGIGTDTQYF.

There are a few counts of this clonotype. The CDR3 bases are TGTGCCAGCAGCCAATCGGGACAGCACACAGATACGCAGTATTTT. Translating gives CASSQSGQHTDTQYF. The chain is built from TRBV4-2 and TRBJ2-3; 7 bases align to TRBD1. J gave up 2 bases and V 2 bases, and 4 bases lay outside the gene matches. Per germline, CDR1 LGHNA and CDR2 YNFKEQ. The CDR3 runs to 15 residues.

This clonotype has ten or more counts. This chain joins TRBV2 and TRBJ2-3; 8 bases agree with TRBD2. CDR3 length equals 13 residues. The V segment lost 8 bases and the J segment 8 bases; nucleotides outside the gene matches: 9. CDR1 SNHLY and CDR2 FYNNEI come from the germline V gene. The CDR3 nucleotides read TGTGCCAGCTGGGCAGCGGGAGCAAGTACGCAGTATTTT. It yields the protein CASWAAGASTQYF.

In its sample, this clonotype was seen a few times. A much larger clonotype is one base distant, so this may be a read error. V gene TRBV28 combines with J gene TRBJ2-2; TRBD1 agrees at 10 bases. CDR3 length: 18 residues. CDR1 MDHEN and CDR2 SYDVKM come from the germline V gene. The chain's CDR3 is CANSTGTGVRGDTGELFF. CDR3 sequence (DNA): TGTGCCAACAGTACCGGGACAGGGGTACGGGGGGACACCGGGGAGCTGTTTTTT.

This clonotype has ten or more counts. J is TRBJ2-4 and V is TRBV7-2; possible D gene TRBD2, 5 bases. The V end was cut by 1 base, the J end by 3 bases, with 19 bases between. Germline CDR1 is SGHTA and CDR2 is FQGNSA. CDR3 size: 18 residues. The CDR3 region is CASSLGLLGSGVKNIQYF. The CDR3 bases are TGTGCCAGCAGCTTAGGGCTCTTGGGATCCGGGGTCAAAAACATTCAGTACTTC.

The CDR3 protein is CASTLGAGNYNEQFF. The CDR3 bases are TGTGCCAGCACCTTGGGAGCGGGAAACTACAATGAGCAGTTCTTC. The gene calls are TRBV12-3 or TRBV12-4 and TRBJ2-1; 7 bases fit TRBD2. V dropped 7 bases and J dropped 3; count of bases not matched to a gene: 9. CDR3 length: 15 amino acids.

This clonotype was counted many times. The rearrangement uses TRBV12-5 and TRBJ2-1; D perhaps matches TRBD2 (6 bases). With 4 bases removed from V and 8 bases from J, the gap between germline ends came to 21 bases. The CDR3 is 16 amino acids. Germline CDR1 LGHNT, CDR2 FRNRAP. CDR3: CASGSPGAFIRDEQFF. CDR3 DNA sequence: TGTGCTAGTGGTTCACCGGGAGCTTTCATTCGGGATGAGCAGTTCTTC.

There are many counts of this clonotype. The chain combines TRBV20-1 with TRBJ1-5; D is unclear. CDR3 length equals 18 residues. V lost 1 base and J 0 bases, leaving 19 bases between the germline ends. Germline V gives CDR1 DFQATT, CDR2 SNEGSKA (reference sequence). Here the CDR3 reads CSARGFSSGGYSNQPQHF. The DNA of the CDR3 is TGCAGTGCTAGAGGGTTTTCCTCGGGAGGGTATAGCAATCAGCCCCAGCATTTT.

In its sample, this clonotype was seen many times. CDR3 amino acids: CASSLAGQGFYEQYF. CDR3 nucleotides: TGCGCCAGCAGCTTGGCGGGACAGGGGTTTTACGAGCAGTACTTC. The chain uses TRBV5-1 and TRBJ2-7; 10 nucleotides match TRBD1. V shed 0 bases, J shed 4 bases, and the junction held 4 bases outside the gene matches. Germline V gives CDR1 SGHRS, CDR2 YFSETQ. This CDR3 is 15 amino acids long.

This clonotype was seen at least ten times. The CDR3: CASSPNYEQYF. For the CDR3, the DNA is TGTGCCAGCAGCCCCAATTACGAGCAGTACTTC. V and J are TRBV28 and TRBJ2-7; D is uncertain. CDR3 length: 11 residues. Germline V gene data show CDR1 as MDHEN and CDR2 as SYDVKM. V was cut by 6 bases and J by 4 bases, with 7 bases left in between.